The source of this TCR beta chain is a study of identical twins (TCRdb year 2016). Background on the whole study: TCR alpha and beta repertoires from monozygotic twins, unrelated adults of various ages and cord blood were deep-sequenced to test whether fetal clonotypes persist. Replicate twin experiments were performed at different times using different library preparation protocols to rule out contamination. Overall results and qualifications from the work: Conclusions relied on cross-sectional statistical analysis, since the same donors could not be followed over many years. The excess sharing between twins in beta out-of-frame sequences was weaker because fewer shared sequences reduced the signal-to-noise ratio. In monozygotic twins, out-of-frame TCR alpha sharing was systematically underestimated by recombination models, although the models agreed with sharing between unrelated individuals. Abundant cord blood beta clonotypes had fewer insertions, young adult naive repertoires showed a similar but weaker trend, and memory repertoires showed no such trend. Invariant T cells such as MAIT and iNKT could partly confound zero-insertion analyses, though diverse VJ usage argued against this for most clonotypes. Compared with coincidental sharing between unrelated individuals, out-of-frame TCR alpha sequences shared between twins had an excess of sequences with low generation probability.

V is clipped by 0 bases and J by 10 bases, and the sequence between their germline boundaries is 19 bases long. In the germline V gene (reference sequence), CDR1 corresponds to LGHDT and CDR2 to YNNKEL. Including the terminal cysteine and phenylalanine, the CDR3 comprises 15 residues. Only the CDR3 portion is preserved as DNA: 45 bases, with reading frame beginning at the first base. Every donor in the study was a healthy Caucasian. The library was generated by 5' RACE. Instrument on record: Illumina HiSeq 2000. A universal primer binding site was added through template switching, and the final cDNA carried a unique molecular identifier so that TCR cDNA molecules could be counted accurately. Specific primers in the conserved constant-segment region were used to synthesize first-strand cDNA for TCR alpha and beta chains. Each cDNA library was double barcoded, with a SMART-Mk sample barcode plus Illumina barcodes, to control for contamination. Two successive PCR steps introduced TruSeq adapter sequences along with Illumina sample barcodes. Sequencing of the TCR alpha and beta cDNA libraries was done on the Illumina HiSeq platform using custom primers. The original pipeline was this. Raw reads were processed with MiGEC to extract unique molecular identifiers, and MiXCR was used to determine CDR3 positions. Recombination models were inferred per individual with the repgenHMM and IGoR tools using an EM algorithm. The analysis of shared clonotypes was done with the tcR package in R, with sharing normalized by the product of cloneset sizes. To study raw recombination without the effects of thymic and clonal selection, out-of-frame nonproductive sequences were analyzed. TCRdb trimmed the raw reads at Q25, called clones with MiXCR and kept productive beta chains. Each CDR3 protein gets just one entry, which takes the most common genes and DNA from the rows behind it. Here the V and J calls rest on TCRdb's processing, not on the authors' analysis. The sample table lists 1.5 million to 2 million distinct CDR3 sequences, more than 30% of them with a count of one. The ten largest account for about 0.25% of the sample.

With regard to this clonotype: What antigen it recognizes has not been identified. Since a much larger clone is just one base distant, this may be a read error.

Recombination joined TRBV3-1 with TRBJ2-7; TRBD1 could be the D gene, as 5 bases match. This TCR came from a newborn girl in good health. Source material: cord blood. The CDR3 corresponds to CASSQDGAVQEIQYF. The DNA sequence reads TGTGCCAGCAGCCAAGATGGGGCGGTGCAAGAGATCCAGTACTTC.